This T cell receptor beta chain was found in a study of T cells after posttransplantation cyclophosphamide. Study findings and constraints: Blood and skin or GI T cell repertoires showed limited TRB overlap. Recipient CMV seropositivity and CMV reactivation strongly tracked TRB clonality.

Trimming pared 2 bases from V and 0 bases from J, leaving 16 bases between. Germline CDR1 and CDR2: SEHNR and FQNEAQ (reference sequence). The CDR3 length is 17 residues. On the day of bone marrow donation, the related graft donor provided peripheral blood. Produced via immunoSEQ multiplex PCR; TCRdb's table is partial and in-frame only. The sample consists of about 47,000 clones, around 94% of them appearing once. For this clone: Its target is not known.

The receptor's source is a woman in her 30s in good health and a related stem cell transplant donor. This rearrangement joins TRBV7-9 to TRBJ1-1; D unclear. Sequencing was performed on PBMCs. CDR3 bases: TGTGCCAGCAGCTTATTCTCTGGTCTCCTAATGAACACTGAAGCTTTCTTT. This translates into CASSLFSGLLMNTEAFF. Together with reference TRBV7-9 and TRBJ1-1, the CDR3 gives the full variable domain: DTGVSQNPRHKITKRGQNVTFRCDPISEHNRLYWYRQTLGQGPEFLTYFQNEAQLEKSRLLSDRFSAERPKGSFSTLEIQRTEQGDSAMYLCASSLFSGLLMNTEAFFGQGTRLTVV.